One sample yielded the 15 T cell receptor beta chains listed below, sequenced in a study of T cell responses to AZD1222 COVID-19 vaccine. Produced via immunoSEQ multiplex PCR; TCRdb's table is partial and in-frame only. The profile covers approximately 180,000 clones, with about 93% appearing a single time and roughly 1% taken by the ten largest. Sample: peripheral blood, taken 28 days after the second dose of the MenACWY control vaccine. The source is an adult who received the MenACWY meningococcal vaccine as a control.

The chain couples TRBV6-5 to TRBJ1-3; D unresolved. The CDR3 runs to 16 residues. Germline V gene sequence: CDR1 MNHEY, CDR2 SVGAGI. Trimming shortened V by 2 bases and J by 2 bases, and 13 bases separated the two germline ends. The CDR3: CASSYSNSLPGNTIYF. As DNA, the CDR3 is TGTGCCAGCAGTTACAGTAACAGCCTCCCTGGAAACACCATATATTTT.

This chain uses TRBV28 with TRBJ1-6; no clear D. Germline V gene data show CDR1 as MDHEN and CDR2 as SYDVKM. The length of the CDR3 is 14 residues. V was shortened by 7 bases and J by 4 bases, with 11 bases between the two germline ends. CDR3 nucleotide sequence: TGTGCCAGCACCGAGGGCAGTTATAATTCACCCCTCCACTTT. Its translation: CASTEGSYNSPLHF.

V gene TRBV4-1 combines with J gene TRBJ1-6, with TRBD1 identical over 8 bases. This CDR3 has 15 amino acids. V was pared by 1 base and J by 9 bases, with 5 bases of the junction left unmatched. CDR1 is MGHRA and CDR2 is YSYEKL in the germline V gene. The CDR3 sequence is CASSQGQGFSSPLHF. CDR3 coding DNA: TGCGCCAGCAGCCAAGGACAGGGGTTCAGTTCACCCCTCCACTTT.

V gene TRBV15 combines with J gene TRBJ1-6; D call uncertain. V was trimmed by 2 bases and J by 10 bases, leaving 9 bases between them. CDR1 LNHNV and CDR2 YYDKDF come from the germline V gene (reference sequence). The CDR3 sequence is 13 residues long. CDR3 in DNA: TGTGCCACCAGCAGATTACTTAACTCACCCCTCCACTTT. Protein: CATSRLLNSPLHF.

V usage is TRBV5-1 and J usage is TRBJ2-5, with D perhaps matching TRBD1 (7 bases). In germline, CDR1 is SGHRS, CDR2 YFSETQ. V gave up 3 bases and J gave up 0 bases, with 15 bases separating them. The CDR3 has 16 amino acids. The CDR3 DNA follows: TGCGCCAGCAGCTATGCGGACAGGACTAACCAAGAGACCCAGTACTTC. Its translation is CASSYADRTNQETQYF.

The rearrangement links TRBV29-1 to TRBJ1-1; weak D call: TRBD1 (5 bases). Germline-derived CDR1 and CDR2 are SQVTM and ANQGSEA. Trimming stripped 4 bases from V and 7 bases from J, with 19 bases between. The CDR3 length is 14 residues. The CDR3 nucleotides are TGCAGCGTTGCACCCTGGGGGGACTTCTATGAAGCTTTCTTT. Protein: CSVAPWGDFYEAFF.

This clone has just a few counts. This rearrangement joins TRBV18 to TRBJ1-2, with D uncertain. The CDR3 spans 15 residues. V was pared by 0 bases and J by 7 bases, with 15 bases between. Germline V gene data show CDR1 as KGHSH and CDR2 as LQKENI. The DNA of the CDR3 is TGTGCCAGCTCACCACCGACGACGGCCCCACTTGGCTACACCTTC. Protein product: CASSPPTTAPLGYTF.

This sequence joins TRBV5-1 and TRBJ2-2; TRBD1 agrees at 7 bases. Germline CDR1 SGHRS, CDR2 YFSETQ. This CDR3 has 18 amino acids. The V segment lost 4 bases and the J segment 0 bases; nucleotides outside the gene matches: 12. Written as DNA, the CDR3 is TGCGCCAGCAGCGCCACCTTCCGGGACAGTACGAACACCGGGGAGCTGTTTTTT. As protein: CASSATFRDSTNTGELFF. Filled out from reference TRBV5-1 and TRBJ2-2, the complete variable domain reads KAGVTQTPRYLIKTRGQQVTLSCSPISGHRSVSWYQQTPGQGLQFLFEYFSETQRNKGNFPGRFSGRQFSNSRSEMNVSTLELGDSALYLCASSATFRDSTNTGELFFGEGSRLTVL.

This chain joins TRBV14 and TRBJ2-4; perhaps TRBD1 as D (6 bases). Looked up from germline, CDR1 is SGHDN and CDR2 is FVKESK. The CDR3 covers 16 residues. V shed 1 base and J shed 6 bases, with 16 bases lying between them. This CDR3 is CASSQGAGAWRNIQYF. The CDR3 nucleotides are TGTGCCAGCAGCCAAGGGGCAGGGGCTTGGAGAAACATTCAGTACTTC.

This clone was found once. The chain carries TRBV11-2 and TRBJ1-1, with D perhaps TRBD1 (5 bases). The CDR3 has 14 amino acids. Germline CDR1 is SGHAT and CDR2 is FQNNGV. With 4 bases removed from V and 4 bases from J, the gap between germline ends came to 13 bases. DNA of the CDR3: TGTGCCAGCAGCTCGGGGACTCTGAGCACTGAAGCTTTCTTT. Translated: CASSSGTLSTEAFF.

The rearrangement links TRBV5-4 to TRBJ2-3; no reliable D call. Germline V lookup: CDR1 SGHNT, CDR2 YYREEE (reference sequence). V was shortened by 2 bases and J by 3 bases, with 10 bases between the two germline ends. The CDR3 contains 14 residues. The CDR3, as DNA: TGTGCCAGCAGCTTTAAAGGAAGTACAGATACGCAGTATTTT. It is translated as CASSFKGSTDTQYF.

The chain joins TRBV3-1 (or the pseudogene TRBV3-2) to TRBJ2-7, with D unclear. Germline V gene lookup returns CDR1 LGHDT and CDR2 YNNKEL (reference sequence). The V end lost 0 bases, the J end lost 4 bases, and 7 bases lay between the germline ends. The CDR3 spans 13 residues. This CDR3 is CASSQEWAYEQYF. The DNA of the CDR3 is TGTGCCAGCAGCCAAGAGTGGGCGTACGAGCAGTACTTC.

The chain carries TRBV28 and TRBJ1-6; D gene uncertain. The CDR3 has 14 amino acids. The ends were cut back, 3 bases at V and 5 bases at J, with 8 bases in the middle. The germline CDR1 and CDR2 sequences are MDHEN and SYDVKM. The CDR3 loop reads CASSFSQNNSPLHF. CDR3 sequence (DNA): TGTGCCAGCAGTTTCTCTCAAAATAATTCACCCCTCCACTTT.

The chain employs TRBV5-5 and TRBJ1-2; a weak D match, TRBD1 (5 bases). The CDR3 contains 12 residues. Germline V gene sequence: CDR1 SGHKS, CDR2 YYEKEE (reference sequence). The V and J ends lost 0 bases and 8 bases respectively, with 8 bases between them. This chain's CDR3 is CASSLVGGGYTF. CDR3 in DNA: TGTGCCAGCAGCTTGGTCGGGGGGGGCTACACCTTC.

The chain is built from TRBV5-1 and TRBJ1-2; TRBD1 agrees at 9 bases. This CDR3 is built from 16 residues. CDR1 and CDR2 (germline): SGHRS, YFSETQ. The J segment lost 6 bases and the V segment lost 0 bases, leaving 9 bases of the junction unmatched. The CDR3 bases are TGCGCCAGCAGCTTGGAACCGGGACAGGGTATCCATGGCTACACCTTC. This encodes CASSLEPGQGIHGYTF.